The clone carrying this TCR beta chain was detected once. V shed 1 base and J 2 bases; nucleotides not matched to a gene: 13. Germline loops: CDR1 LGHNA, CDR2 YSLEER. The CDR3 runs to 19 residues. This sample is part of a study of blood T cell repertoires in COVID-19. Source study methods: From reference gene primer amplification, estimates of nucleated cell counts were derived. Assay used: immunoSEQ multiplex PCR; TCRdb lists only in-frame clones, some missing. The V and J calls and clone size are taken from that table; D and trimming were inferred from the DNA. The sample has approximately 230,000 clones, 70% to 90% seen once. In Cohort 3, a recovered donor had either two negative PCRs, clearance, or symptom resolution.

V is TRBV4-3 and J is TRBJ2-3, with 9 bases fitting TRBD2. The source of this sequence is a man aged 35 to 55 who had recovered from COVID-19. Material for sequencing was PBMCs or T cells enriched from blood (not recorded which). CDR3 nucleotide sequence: TGCGCCAGCAGCCAAGGTTCGGCGGGGGGGGGCCTTAACACAGATACGCAGTATTTT. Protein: CASSQGSAGGGLNTDTQYF.